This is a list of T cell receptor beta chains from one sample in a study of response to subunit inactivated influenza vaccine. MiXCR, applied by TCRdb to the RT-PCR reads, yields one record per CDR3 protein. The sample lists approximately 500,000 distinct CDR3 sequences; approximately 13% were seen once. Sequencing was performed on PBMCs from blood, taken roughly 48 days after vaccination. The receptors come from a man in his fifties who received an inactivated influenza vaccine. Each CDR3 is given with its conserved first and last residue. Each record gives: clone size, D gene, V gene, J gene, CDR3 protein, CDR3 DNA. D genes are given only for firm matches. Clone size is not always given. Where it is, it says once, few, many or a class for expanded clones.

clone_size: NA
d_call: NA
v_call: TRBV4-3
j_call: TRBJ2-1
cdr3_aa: CASSPGGTVSNEQFF
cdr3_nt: TGCGCCAGCAGCCCGGGCGGGACTGTCTCCAATGAGCAGTTCTTC

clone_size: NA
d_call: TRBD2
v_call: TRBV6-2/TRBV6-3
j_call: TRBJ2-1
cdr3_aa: CASSTFAGRDEQFF
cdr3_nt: TGTGCCAGCAGTACATTTGCCGGGAGGGATGAGCAGTTCTTC

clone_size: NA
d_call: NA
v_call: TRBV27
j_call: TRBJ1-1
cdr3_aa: CASSFKGFTEAFF
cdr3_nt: TGTGCCAGCAGTTTTAAAGGTTTCACTGAAGCTTTCTTT

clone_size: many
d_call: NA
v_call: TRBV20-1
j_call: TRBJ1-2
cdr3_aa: CSARDARVSYGYTF
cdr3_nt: TGCAGTGCTAGAGATGCCAGGGTTTCATATGGCTACACCTTC

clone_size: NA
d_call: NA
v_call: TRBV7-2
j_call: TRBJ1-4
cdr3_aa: CATARGNNEKLFF
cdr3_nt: TGTGCCACCGCGCGGGGTAATAATGAAAAACTGTTTTTT

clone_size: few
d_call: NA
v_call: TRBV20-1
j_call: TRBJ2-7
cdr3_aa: CSARYRVPYEQYF
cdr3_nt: TGCAGTGCTAGGTACAGAGTACCCTACGAGCAGTACTTC

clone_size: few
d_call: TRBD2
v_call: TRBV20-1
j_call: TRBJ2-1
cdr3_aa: CSAPTSGRAYNEQFF
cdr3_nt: TGCAGTGCCCCGACTAGCGGGAGGGCCTACAATGAGCAGTTCTTC

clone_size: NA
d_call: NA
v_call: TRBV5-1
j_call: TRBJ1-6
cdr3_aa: CASSPQRTRGSPLHF
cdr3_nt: TGCGCCAGCAGCCCACAAAGGACAAGGGGTTCACCCCTCCACTTT

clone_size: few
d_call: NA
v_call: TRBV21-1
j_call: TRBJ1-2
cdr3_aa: CARGPKGRKSYGYTF
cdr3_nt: TGTGCCAGGGGCCCAAAGGGAAGAAAATCGTATGGCTACACCTTC

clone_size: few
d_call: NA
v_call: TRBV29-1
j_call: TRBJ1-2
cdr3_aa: CSVSKGPNYGYTF
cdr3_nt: TGCAGCGTCTCGAAGGGCCCTAACTATGGCTACACCTTC

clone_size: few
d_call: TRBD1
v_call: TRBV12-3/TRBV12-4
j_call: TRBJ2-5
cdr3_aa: CASRLQGAGQETQYF
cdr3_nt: TGTGCCAGCAGACTACAGGGGGCAGGTCAAGAGACCCAGTACTTC

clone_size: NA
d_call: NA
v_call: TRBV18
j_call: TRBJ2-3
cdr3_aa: CASSSNSIDTQYF
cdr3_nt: TGTGCCAGCTCCAGTAACTCCATAGATACGCAGTATTTT

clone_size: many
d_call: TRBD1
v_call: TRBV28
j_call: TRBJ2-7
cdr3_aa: CASSWGQGAFEQYF
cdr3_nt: TGTGCCAGCAGTTGGGGACAGGGGGCGTTCGAGCAGTACTTC

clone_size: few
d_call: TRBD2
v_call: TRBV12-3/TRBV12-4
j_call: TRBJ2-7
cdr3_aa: CASSRGGGSSYEQYF
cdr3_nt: TGTGCCAGCAGCCGGGGGGGCGGCAGCTCCTACGAGCAGTACTTC

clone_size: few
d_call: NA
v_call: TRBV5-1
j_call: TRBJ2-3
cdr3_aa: CASREQESDTQYF
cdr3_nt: TGCGCCAGCCGCGAACAGGAGTCGGATACGCAGTATTTT

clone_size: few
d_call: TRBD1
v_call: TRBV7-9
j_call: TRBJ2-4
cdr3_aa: CASSPVGTGRDIQYF
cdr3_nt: TGTGCCAGCAGCCCCGTCGGGACAGGGAGGGACATTCAGTACTTC

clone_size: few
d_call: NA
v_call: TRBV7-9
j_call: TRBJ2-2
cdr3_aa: CASSLGGRQTNTGELFF
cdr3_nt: TGTGCCAGCAGCTTAGGGGGTCGACAAACTAACACCGGGGAGCTGTTTTTT

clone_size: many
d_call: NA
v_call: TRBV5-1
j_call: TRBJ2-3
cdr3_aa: CASSLPVTSTDTQYF
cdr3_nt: TGCGCCAGCAGCTTGCCGGTAACTAGCACAGATACGCAGTATTTT

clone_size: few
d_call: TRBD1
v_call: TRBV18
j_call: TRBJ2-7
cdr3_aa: CASSVGTGPTYEQYF
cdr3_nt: TGTGCCAGCTCTGTAGGGACAGGACCCACCTACGAGCAGTACTTC

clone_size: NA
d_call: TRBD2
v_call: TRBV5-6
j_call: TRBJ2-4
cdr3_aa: CASSRGRENIQYF
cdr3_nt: TGTGCCAGCAGTCGCGGGAGGGAAAACATTCAGTACTTC

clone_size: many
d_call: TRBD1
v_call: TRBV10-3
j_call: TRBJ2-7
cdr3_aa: CAIRTGGDEQYF
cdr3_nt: TGTGCCATCAGGACAGGGGGGGACGAGCAGTACTTC

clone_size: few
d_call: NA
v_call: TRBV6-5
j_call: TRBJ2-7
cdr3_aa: CASSYGAGAAYEQYF
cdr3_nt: TGTGCCAGCAGTTACGGCGCAGGGGCGGCCTACGAGCAGTACTTC

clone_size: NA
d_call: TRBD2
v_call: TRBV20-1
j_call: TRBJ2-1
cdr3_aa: CSAVAGTTPSDEQFF
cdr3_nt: TGCAGTGCAGTTGCCGGGACTACCCCGAGTGATGAGCAGTTCTTC

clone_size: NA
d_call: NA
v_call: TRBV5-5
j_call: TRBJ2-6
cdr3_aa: CASSLSNRAGANVLTF
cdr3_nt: TGTGCCAGCAGCTTGTCAAATCGGGCGGGGGCCAACGTCCTGACTTTC

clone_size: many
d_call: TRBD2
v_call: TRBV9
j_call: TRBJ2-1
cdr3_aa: CASSFLAGGFNEQFF
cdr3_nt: TGTGCCAGCAGCTTCCTCGCGGGAGGGTTTAATGAGCAGTTCTTC

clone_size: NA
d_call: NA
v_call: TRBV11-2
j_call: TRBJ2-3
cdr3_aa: CASSCPLGLHSTDTQYF
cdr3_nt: TGTGCCAGCAGCTGCCCATTGGGACTCCACAGCACAGATACGCAGTATTTT

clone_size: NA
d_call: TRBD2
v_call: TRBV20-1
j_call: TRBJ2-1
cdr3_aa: CSAGSGGASYEQFF
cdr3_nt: TGCAGTGCGGGAAGCGGGGGGGCTAGCTATGAGCAGTTCTTC

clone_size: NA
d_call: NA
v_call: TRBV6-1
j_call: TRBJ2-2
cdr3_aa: CASSGRVANTGELFF
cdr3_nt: TGTGCCAGCAGTGGACGCGTAGCGAACACCGGGGAGCTGTTTTTT

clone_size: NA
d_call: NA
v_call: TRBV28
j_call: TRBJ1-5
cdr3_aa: CASSWKIGGALNQPQHF
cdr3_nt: TGTGCCAGCAGTTGGAAGATCGGAGGGGCGTTAAATCAGCCCCAGCATTTT

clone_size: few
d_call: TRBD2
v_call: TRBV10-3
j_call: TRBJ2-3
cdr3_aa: CAIRRLAGGPSSTDTQYF
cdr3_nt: TGTGCCATCAGGAGACTAGCGGGAGGGCCTTCTAGCACAGATACGCAGTATTTT

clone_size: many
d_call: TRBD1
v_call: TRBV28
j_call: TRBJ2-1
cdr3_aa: CASSLQGAGNEQFF
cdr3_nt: TGTGCCAGCAGTTTGCAGGGGGCAGGCAATGAGCAGTTCTTC

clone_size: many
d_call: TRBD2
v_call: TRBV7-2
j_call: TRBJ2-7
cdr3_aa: CASSWTSGSSYEQYF
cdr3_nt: TGTGCCAGCAGCTGGACTAGCGGAAGCTCCTACGAGCAGTACTTC

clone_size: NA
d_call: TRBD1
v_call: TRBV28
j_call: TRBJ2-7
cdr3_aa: CASSLMGQGFGEQYF
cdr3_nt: TGTGCCAGCAGTTTAATGGGACAGGGTTTTGGCGAGCAGTACTTC

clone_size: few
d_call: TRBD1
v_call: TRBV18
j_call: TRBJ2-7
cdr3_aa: CASSQVTGANGYEQYF
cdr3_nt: TGTGCCAGCTCACAAGTAACAGGGGCGAACGGCTACGAGCAGTACTTC

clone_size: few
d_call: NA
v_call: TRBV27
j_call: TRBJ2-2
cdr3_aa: CASSRVTVAGELFF
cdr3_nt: TGTGCCAGCAGCCGAGTCACGGTGGCCGGGGAGCTGTTTTTT

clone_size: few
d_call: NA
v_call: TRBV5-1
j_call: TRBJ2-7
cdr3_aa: CASSPGAGFNEQYF
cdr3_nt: TGCGCCAGCAGCCCGGGGGCAGGGTTCAACGAGCAGTACTTC

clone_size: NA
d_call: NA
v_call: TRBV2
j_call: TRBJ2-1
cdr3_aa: CASGLADKNRYNEQFF
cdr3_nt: TGTGCCAGCGGGTTAGCGGATAAGAACCGCTACAATGAGCAGTTCTTC